This is a list of T cell receptor beta chains from one sample in a study of blood T cell repertoires in COVID-19. Produced via immunoSEQ multiplex PCR; TCRdb's table is partial and in-frame only. Of approximately 240,000 clones in the sample, roughly nine tenths were seen once. The sample comprised PBMCs or T cells enriched from blood (not recorded which). The origin of the receptors is a woman aged 45-59 years in a cohort exposed to, infected with or recovered from COVID-19 (not recorded which). The conserved cysteine and the conserved F or W are not part of the CDR3 here.

>TRBV28|12|TRBJ1-2
ASSLDRGRRGYT
>TRBV10-3|14|TRBJ1-1
AISEFPGGKNTEAF
>TRBV7-9|13|TRBJ1-2
ASSSDGVDVYGYT
>TRBV7-2|15|TRBJ1-1
ASSLFRGGSNPPEAF
>TRBV5-4|14|TRBJ2-7
ASSLMGSGIGDEQY
>TRBV2|14|TRBJ2-1
ASRGDSRLGYNEQF
>TRBV19|16|TRBJ1-1
ASSHGGGGQSRGTEAF
>TRBV6-2/TRBV6-3|10|TRBJ1-1
ASSDRGTEAF
>TRBV12-3/TRBV12-4|10|TRBJ2-7
ASSPVSGEQY
>TRBV7-6|9|TRBJ2-5
ASSPGEVQY
>TRBV6-2/TRBV6-3|12|TRBJ1-2
ASSALGQGSRYT
>TRBV14|13|TRBJ2-5
ASSQGGTGSEVQY
>TRBV5-1|13|TRBJ2-5
ASGRGGQTEETQY
>TRBV16|15|TRBJ2-3
ASSHSRDRDPTDTQY
>TRBV3-1/TRBV3-2|13|TRBJ1-1
ASSNRDRGVTEAF
>TRBV4-3|12|TRBJ2-7
ASSLSYRDGEQY
>TRBV24-1|13|TRBJ2-7
ATSDVRGGKTEQY
>TRBV7-2|13|TRBJ1-1
ASSLGQGPHTEAF
>TRBV12-5|13|TRBJ2-3
ASGPRDRGTDTQY
>TRBV5-1|11|TRBJ1-6
ASSADRNSPLH
>TRBV9|11|TRBJ2-1
ASSVNLAGGQF
>TRBV6-5|10|TRBJ2-5
ASRATGGGQY
>TRBV5-4|12|TRBJ2-4
ASSPRTGKNIQY
>TRBV4-3|12|TRBJ2-7
ASSPGTVSGEQY
>TRBV19|12|TRBJ2-4
ASKTGLDGNIQY
>TRBV2|12|TRBJ1-5
ASKTDTGNQPQH
>TRBV5-1|12|TRBJ2-7
ASSLETGTTTLD
>TRBV5-4|14|TRBJ2-5
ASSPSGASGEETQY
>TRBV5-1|15|TRBJ2-7
ASSPNPGAGPGGEQY
>TRBV4-1|13|TRBJ1-1
ASSQVGTGRAEAF
>TRBV7-8|14|TRBJ1-3
ASSLGAGSSGNTIY
>TRBV3-1/TRBV3-2|13|TRBJ2-1
ASSQDWAGGNEQF
>TRBV11-2|14|TRBJ2-1
ASSSLRLAPYNEQF
>TRBV20-1|14|TRBJ2-1
SASMRRGFSYNEQF
>TRBV3-1/TRBV3-2|13|TRBJ1-2
ASSEGARANYGYT
>TRBV14|13|TRBJ1-1
ASSDWTGRNTEAF
>TRBV7-2|11|TRBJ2-7
ASSPIRGYEQY
>TRBV5-1|12|TRBJ1-2
ASSPESGYSGYT
>TRBV6-5|14|TRBJ1-1
ASSYSSAFLNTEAF
>TRBV7-9|14|TRBJ2-2
ASSLLGQGNTGELF
>TRBV5-8|13|TRBJ1-2
ASSLVLEGAWGYT
>TRBV18|11|TRBJ1-1
ASSPQANTEAF
>TRBV28|12|TRBJ1-2
ASSGGTDNYGYT
>TRBV7-9|13|TRBJ2-1
ASSLAGQRYNEQF
>TRBV5-1|12|TRBJ2-7
ASSFPSGGDEQY
>TRBV7-2|14|TRBJ2-5
ASSLPSGGAQETQY
>TRBV15|12|TRBJ1-2
ATSRGGSNYGYT
>TRBV7-8|11|TRBJ2-6
ASLLGGANVLT
>TRBV9|12|TRBJ1-2
ASSVGGVLRGYT
>TRBV21-1|17|TRBJ1-5
ASSRADYLSHGSNQPQH
>TRBV18|14|TRBJ2-7
ASSPRTAQNSYEQY
>TRBV7-2|13|TRBJ2-3
ASSKGWVFTDTQY
>TRBV4-2|14|TRBJ2-7
ASSQDGTSGAYEQY
>TRBV19|12|TRBJ2-5
ATQGSGGRETQY